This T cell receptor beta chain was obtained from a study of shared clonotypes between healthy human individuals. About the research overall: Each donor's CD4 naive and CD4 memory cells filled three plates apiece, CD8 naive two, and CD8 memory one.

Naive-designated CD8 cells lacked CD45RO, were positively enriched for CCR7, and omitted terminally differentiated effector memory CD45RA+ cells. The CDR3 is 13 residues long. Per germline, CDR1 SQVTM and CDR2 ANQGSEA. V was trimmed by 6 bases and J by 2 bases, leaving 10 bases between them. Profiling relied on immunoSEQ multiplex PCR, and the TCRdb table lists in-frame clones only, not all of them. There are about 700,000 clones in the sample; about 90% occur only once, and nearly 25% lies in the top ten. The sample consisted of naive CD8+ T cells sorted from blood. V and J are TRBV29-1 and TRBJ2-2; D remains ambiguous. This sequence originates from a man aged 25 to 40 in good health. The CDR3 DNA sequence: TGCAGCGTCCAGGTACCTAACACCGGGGAGCTGTTTTTT. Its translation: CSVQVPNTGELFF.